This entry lists 18 T cell receptor beta chains sequenced from one sample in a study of CD4 T cells in relation to SARS-CoV-2 and coronaviruses. Libraries were prepared by immunoSEQ multiplex PCR; TCRdb keeps only in-frame clonotypes and omits some of them. The profile shows about 30,000 clones, around three quarters of them singletons. These receptors' antigens are unknown. What was sequenced was memory CD4+ T cells from PBMCs, cultured in vitro. The receptors originated from an adult with COVID-19.

J is TRBJ1-1 and V is TRBV18, with D possibly being TRBD1 (6 bases). V was trimmed by 3 bases and J by 3 bases, leaving 8 bases between them. From germline, CDR1 is KGHSH and CDR2 LQKENI. There are 13 residues in the CDR3. The CDR3 sequence: CASSPPGDTEAFF. CDR3 bases: TGTGCCAGCTCACCCCCAGGGGACACTGAAGCTTTCTTT.

This sequence joins TRBV7-3 and TRBJ2-1, with D possibly matching TRBD2 (6 bases). Per the germline V gene, CDR1 is SGHTA and CDR2 is FQGTGA. This CDR3 comprises 16 residues. V was pared by 5 bases and J by 2 bases, with 16 bases between. The CDR3 spells CASSRAGTQTYNEQFF. Here the CDR3 DNA reads TGTGCCAGCAGCCGCGCCGGGACTCAAACCTACAATGAGCAGTTCTTC.

V and J are TRBV19 and TRBJ2-7, with TRBD2 as a possible D gene (5 bases). CDR3 length equals 13 residues. Trimming cost V 5 bases and J 3 bases, with 11 bases left between them. CDR1 LNHDA and CDR2 SQIVND come from the germline V gene (reference sequence). The CDR3 DNA sequence: TGTGCCAGTAGTCGGGGTAAACACTACGAGCAGTACTTC. Its translation: CASSRGKHYEQYF.

The gene calls are TRBV4-1 and TRBJ2-1, with D perhaps matching TRBD1 (5 bases). This CDR3 spans 13 amino acids. V shed 2 bases and J shed 10 bases, with 12 bases lying between them. Germline V gene lookup returns CDR1 MGHRA and CDR2 YSYEKL. The CDR3 protein is CASSQSRNREQFF. CDR3 nucleotides: TGCGCCAGCAGCCAAAGTAGGAACAGGGAGCAGTTCTTC.

The V gene is TRBV14, the J gene TRBJ2-6; D may be TRBD2 (5 bases). The CDR3 has 17 residues. The V gene lost 1 base and the J gene lost 0 bases, with 10 bases spanning the gap. The germline V gene has CDR1 SGHDN and CDR2 FVKESK. In DNA, the CDR3 is TGTGCCAGCAGCCAAGGAGAGCGGATCTCTGGGGCCAACGTCCTGACTTTC. Translating it yields CASSQGERISGANVLTF.

The rearrangement joins TRBV5-4 to TRBJ2-5, with 9 bases fitting TRBD2. The CDR3 consists of 14 residues. Trimming took 4 bases from V and 3 from J; bases not matched to a gene: 4. The germline CDR1 and CDR2 sequences are SGHNT and YYREEE (reference sequence). The CDR3 coding sequence is TGTGCCAGCAGCCCGACTAGCGGTAAAGAGACCCAGTACTTC. Protein sequence: CASSPTSGKETQYF.

This clone was seen once. This chain links TRBV5-1 with TRBJ2-1; maybe TRBD2 (6 bases). This CDR3 region has 16 residues. Germline V gives CDR1 SGHRS, CDR2 YFSETQ. Trimming removed 4 bases at V and 8 bases at J, with 22 bases between. The CDR3 nucleotides are TGCGCCAGCAGCGCCGGGAGTAGCGGACAAAGCGATGAGCAGTTCTTC. Protein product: CASSAGSSGQSDEQFF.

V usage is TRBV28 and J usage is TRBJ2-7, with 11 nucleotides matching TRBD2. This CDR3 is built from 15 residues. Germline loops: CDR1 MDHEN, CDR2 SYDVKM. V gave up 3 bases and J gave up 4 bases; unmatched junction bases: 5. Written as DNA, the CDR3 is TGTGCCAGCAGTTTCTACGGGACTAGCGGTTACGAGCAGTACTTC. Translation: CASSFYGTSGYEQYF.

The gene calls are TRBV7-9 and TRBJ2-1, with TRBD2 as a possible D gene (5 bases). Germline CDR1 reads SEHNR; CDR2 reads FQNEAQ (reference sequence). V lost 6 bases to trimming and J lost 8 bases, with 14 bases between them. This CDR3 is 13 amino acids long. The CDR3 nucleotides read TGTGCCAGCAGGTATTTAATGGAGGATGAGCAGTTCTTC. Its translation is CASRYLMEDEQFF.

This sequence joins TRBV28 and TRBJ1-5; 7 bases fit TRBD1. Germline-derived CDR1 and CDR2 are MDHEN and SYDVKM. The CDR3 has 14 amino acids. V dropped 4 bases and J dropped 0; count of bases not matched to a gene: 0. CDR3 in amino acids: CASSSGGSNQPQHF. In DNA, the CDR3 is TGTGCCAGCAGTTCAGGGGGTAGCAATCAGCCCCAGCATTTT. Drawing the rest from reference TRBV28 and TRBJ1-5, the complete variable domain is DVKVTQSSRYLVKRTGEKVFLECVQDMDHENMFWYRQDPGLGLRLIYFSYDVKMKEKGDIPEGYSVSREKKERFSLILESASTNQTSMYLCASSSGGSNQPQHFGDGTRLSIL.

The table lists this clone with a few counts. This sequence joins TRBV19 and TRBJ1-5, with unresolved D. The V gene lost 3 bases and the J gene lost 4 bases, with 7 bases spanning the gap. The CDR3 loop spans 13 amino acids. CDR1 LNHDA and CDR2 SQIVND come from the germline V gene (reference sequence). The DNA for the CDR3 is TGTGCCAGTAGTATCGAGTCGAATCAGCCCCAGCATTTT. Protein: CASSIESNQPQHF.

V is TRBV28 and J is TRBJ2-4; TRBD1 agrees at 11 bases. J gave up 8 bases and V 6 bases, and 9 bases lay outside the gene matches. The germline V gene has CDR1 MDHEN and CDR2 SYDVKM. The CDR3 extends over 15 amino acids. The CDR3 sequence is CASSTTGTGGYIQYF. The DNA for the CDR3 is TGTGCCAGCAGCACGACCGGGACAGGGGGGTACATTCAGTACTTC.

V and J are TRBV4-1 and TRBJ2-1, with TRBD1 identical over 10 bases. After removal of 4 bases from V and 5 bases from J, the junction contained 11 bases not matched to a gene. Germline assignment: CDR1 MGHRA and CDR2 YSYEKL. The CDR3 is 17 amino acids. The CDR3 region is CASSLFAGQGVNNEQFF. Here the CDR3 DNA reads TGCGCCAGCAGCCTTTTTGCCGGACAGGGGGTGAACAATGAGCAGTTCTTC.

The sample holds one count of this clone. CDR3 amino acids: CASSSRRGGAEAFF. In DNA form, the CDR3 reads TGTGCCAGCAGCTCCCGGAGGGGGGGGGCTGAAGCTTTCTTT. The V call is TRBV7-2, the J call TRBJ1-1; TRBD1 might be the D (6 bases). There are 14 residues in the CDR3. The germline V gene has CDR1 SGHTA and CDR2 FQGNSA. Trimming pared 4 bases from V and 6 bases from J, leaving 15 bases between. Full variable domain (missing parts from reference TRBV7-2 and TRBJ1-1): GAGVSQSPSNKVTEKGKDVELRCDPISGHTALYWYRQSLGQGLEFLIYFQGNSAPDKSGLPSDRFSAERTGGSVSTLTIQRTQQEDSAVYLCASSSRRGGAEAFFGQGTRLTVV.

CDR3 protein: CASKGPGSTDTQYF. CDR3 bases: TGTGCCAGCAAGGGCCCCGGTAGCACAGATACGCAGTATTTT. The chain employs TRBV2 and TRBJ2-3; the D is unclear. Germline V gene data show CDR1 as SNHLY and CDR2 as FYNNEI. This CDR3 has 14 residues. V lost 7 bases to trimming and J lost 0 bases, with 11 bases between them.

The V and J genes are TRBV6-1 and TRBJ2-4, with 9 bases fitting TRBD1. Germline V gene lookup returns CDR1 MNHNS and CDR2 SASEGT. The junction had 15 bases not matched to a gene; V was cut back by 3 bases and J by 9 bases. The CDR3 totals 17 residues. Here the CDR3 reads CASSESWKWDRVFIQYF. The CDR3 DNA reads TGTGCCAGCAGTGAGAGTTGGAAGTGGGACAGGGTATTCATTCAGTACTTC.

This sequence joins TRBV7-3 and TRBJ2-7; possible D gene TRBD1, 5 bases. V gave up 2 bases and J gave up 6 bases, with 14 bases separating them. This CDR3 is 14 amino acids long. Germline lookup yields CDR1 SGHTA and CDR2 FQGTGA. The CDR3 reads CASSLQGPLGEQYF. DNA for the CDR3: TGTGCCAGCAGCTTACAGGGCCCACTTGGCGAGCAGTACTTC.

J is TRBJ2-5 and V is TRBV2; 7 nucleotides match TRBD2. Germline V lookup: CDR1 SNHLY, CDR2 FYNNEI. This CDR3 contains 19 residues. The V gene end was trimmed by 5 bases and the J gene end by 3 bases; junction bases not matched to a gene: 21. The CDR3 DNA is TGTGCCAGCAGTATGAGCGCGGGAGTGACCTTGCCCGGCAAAGAGACCCAGTACTTC. Translated: CASSMSAGVTLPGKETQYF.